A selection of T cell receptor beta chains follows, all from one sample in a study of blood T cell repertoires in COVID-19. This table comes from immunoSEQ multiplex PCR, and its TCRdb copy is limited to in-frame clones, with some not included. This sample has some 200,000 clones; approximately 78% occur once, and the top ten carry roughly 10%. Sequencing input: peripheral blood. The receptor set was obtained from a woman older than 75 with acute or convalescent COVID-19. Each CDR3 is given with its conserved first and last residue. D genes are given only for firm matches. The size of a clone is reported for some rows only, either as once, few or many, or as a class for expanded clones.

>TRBJ2-3|few|TRBD2|TRBV5-6
TGTGCCAGCAGCTTGGAAGCGGGGGAGGATTTT
CASSLEAGEDF
>TRBJ2-4|once|-|TRBV20-1
TGCAGTGCTAGTTTAGGGGAAAACATTCAGTACTTC
CSASLGENIQYF
>TRBJ1-3|-|-|TRBV25-1
TGTGCCAGCAGTGCCCCGAGCTCTGGAAACACCATATATTTT
CASSAPSSGNTIYF
>TRBJ1-1|-|-|TRBV30
TGTGCCTGGGAAACAGGGTCGTGGGGCACAGAGGCTTTCTTT
CAWETGSWGTEAFF
>TRBJ2-2|-|-|TRBV5-5
TGTGCCAGCAGCTTGGCGACGGGACAGAACACCGGGGAGCTGTTTTTT
CASSLATGQNTGELFF
>TRBJ1-2|-|-|TRBV20-1
TGCAGTGCTACCCCCAACAGTGGCTACACCTTC
CSATPNSGYTF
>TRBJ1-1|-|-|TRBV30
TGTGCCTGGAGTCCCGAGATACGCACTGAAGCTTTCTTT
CAWSPEIRTEAFF
>TRBJ1-4|-|-|TRBV12-3/TRBV12-4
TGTGCCAGCAGCAGGGTAGGAAAACTGTTTTTT
CASSRVGKLFF
>TRBJ1-2|-|-|TRBV3-1/TRBV3-2
TGTGCCAGCAGCCGCGAGCCTAACTATGGCTACACCTTC
CASSREPNYGYTF
>TRBJ2-1|-|-|TRBV5-6
TGTGCCAGCATGACGGGGTGGCAGGGAGGACCTTCAGGGCAGTTCTTC
CASMTGWQGGPSGQFF
>TRBJ2-5|-|-|TRBV6-1
TGTGCCAGCAGTGAAGATGGGCTCGGTTTAGGGACCCAGTACTTC
CASSEDGLGLGTQYF
>TRBJ2-1|-|-|TRBV9
TGTGCCAGCAGCGTAAACGTCCTGTCCGGGTACAATGAGCAGTTCTTC
CASSVNVLSGYNEQFF
>TRBJ1-1|-|TRBD1|TRBV7-9
TGTGCCAGCAGGAGGACAGGTCAAAATTCAGAAGCTTTCTTT
CASRRTGQNSEAFF
>TRBJ2-1|-|-|TRBV27
TGTGCCAGCTGGGGGACGCAGGGGATACTTACCTACAATGAGCAGTTCTTC
CASWGTQGILTYNEQFF
>TRBJ2-3|-|-|TRBV19
TGTGCCAGTAGTATACGGTCTGACACAGATACGCAGTATTTT
CASSIRSDTDTQYF
>TRBJ2-5|-|-|TRBV5-1
TGCGCCAGCAGCTTGGAGAGATTCCAAGAGACCCAGTACTTC
CASSLERFQETQYF
>TRBJ1-6|-|-|TRBV6-5
TGTGCCAGCAGTTACTCGGAGACAGCTTCACCCCTCCACTTT
CASSYSETASPLHF